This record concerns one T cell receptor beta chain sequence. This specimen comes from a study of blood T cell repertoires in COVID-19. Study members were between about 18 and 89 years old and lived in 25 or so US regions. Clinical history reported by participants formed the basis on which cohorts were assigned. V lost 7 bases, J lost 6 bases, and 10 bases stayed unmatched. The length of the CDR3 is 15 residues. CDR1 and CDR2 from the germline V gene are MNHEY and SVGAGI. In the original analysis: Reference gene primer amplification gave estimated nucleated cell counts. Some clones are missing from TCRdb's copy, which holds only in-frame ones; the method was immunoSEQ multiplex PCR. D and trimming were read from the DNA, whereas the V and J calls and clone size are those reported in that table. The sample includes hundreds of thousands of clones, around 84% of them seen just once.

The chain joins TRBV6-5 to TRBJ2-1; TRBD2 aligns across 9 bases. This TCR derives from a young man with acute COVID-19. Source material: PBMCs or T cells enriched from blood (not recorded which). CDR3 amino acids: CASNPSLAGSNEQFF. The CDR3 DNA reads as TGTGCCAGCAACCCAAGCCTAGCGGGGAGCAATGAGCAGTTCTTC.